This TCR beta chain came from a study of technical replicates of blood from a handful of donors. Only in-frame clones appear in the TCRdb table, and some are missing; sequencing was by immunoSEQ multiplex PCR. The sample yields about 84,000 clones, around 97% seen once. This CDR3 is 16 amino acids long. Germline V lookup: CDR1 MNHEY, CDR2 SMNVEV (reference sequence). The junction had 9 bases not matched to a gene; V was cut back by 2 bases and J by 3 bases. The sample comprised T cells isolated from PBMCs. The rearrangement links TRBV27 to TRBJ2-5; 7 bases match TRBD2. This TCR came from a human donor in good health. The DNA of the CDR3 is TGTGCCAGCAGTTTAAGGCGGGAGTGGGGCAAAGAGACCCAGTACTTC. Its translation: CASSLRREWGKETQYF.